Sequencing of this T cell receptor beta chain was carried out in a study of cytomegalovirus exposure and HLA in healthy donors. This CDR3 spans 13 amino acids. Germline V lookup: CDR1 KGHSY, CDR2 FQNENV. The ends were cut back, 3 bases at V and 2 bases at J, with 8 bases in the middle. Worth noting for this clone: Its specificity is unknown.

PCR employed 60 Vbeta and 13 Jbeta primers. Here immunoSEQ multiplex PCR was the method, and the copy in TCRdb shows in-frame clones only, minus some. This sample yields under 200,000 clones, of which around 77% are seen a single time; 1.5% to 1.8% belongs to the top ten. The study, taken as a whole, reports: A reported reduction in N-insertions relative to the approximately 670-donor mean was seen in an Asian-associated ancestry cluster in a later analysis. When a later analysis compared HLA-associated TCR beta chains with equally common others, the HLA-associated chains turned out to be more clonally expanded and to have lower generation probabilities.

The J gene is TRBJ2-7, the V gene TRBV16; tentatively, D is TRBD2 (6 bases). Sequenced: PBMCs. The receptor was isolated from a middle-aged man in good health and CMV-seronegative. CDR3 DNA: TGTGCCAGCAGCCACGGGGGTACCTACGAGCAGTACTTC. Its translation: CASSHGGTYEQYF.